A single sample is the source of the 4 T cell receptor beta chains below, sequenced in a study of cytotoxic CD8 clonotypes in ibrutinib-treated CLL. Produced via immunoSEQ multiplex PCR; TCRdb's table is partial and in-frame only. The data contain approximately 210,000 clones, approximately 72% of them singletons. The sample in question was PBMCs, obtained after 24 months of ibrutinib treatment. The receptors shown here come from a human donor with chronic lymphocytic leukemia.

This chain connects TRBV7-9 to TRBJ2-1, with unresolved D. Looked up from germline, CDR1 is SEHNR and CDR2 is FQNEAQ (reference sequence). Trimming cost V 1 base and J 8 bases, with 6 bases left between them. The CDR3 has 12 amino acids. This CDR3 reads CASSLGSYEQFF. CDR3 DNA sequence: TGTGCCAGCAGCTTAGGCAGCTATGAGCAGTTCTTC.

This clone was detected many times. This rearrangement joins TRBV7-2 to TRBJ1-5, with no clear D. CDR3 length: 15 residues. The germline CDR1 and CDR2 sequences are SGHTA and FQGNSA. Trimming pared 2 bases from V and 3 bases from J, leaving 11 bases between. The CDR3 is CASSLRQDFNQPQHF. CDR3 sequence (DNA): TGTGCCAGCAGCTTACGGCAGGACTTCAATCAGCCCCAGCATTTT. Full variable domain (remainder filled in from reference TRBV7-2 and TRBJ1-5): GAGVSQSPSNKVTEKGKDVELRCDPISGHTALYWYRQSLGQGLEFLIYFQGNSAPDKSGLPSDRFSAERTGGSVSTLTIQRTQQEDSAVYLCASSLRQDFNQPQHFGDGTRLSIL.

The genes are TRBV10-3 and TRBJ2-3, with D uncertain. Trimming shortened V by 11 bases and J by 0 bases, and 9 bases separated the two germline ends. Looked up from germline, CDR1 is ENHRY and CDR2 is SYGVKD. The CDR3 sequence is 12 residues long. The CDR3 nucleotides read TGTGCCGTAATGGGGAGCACAGATACGCAGTATTTT. Its protein product is CAVMGSTDTQYF.

J is TRBJ2-3 and V is TRBV5-1, with D unresolved. The CDR3 contains 14 residues. Germline values: CDR1 SGHRS, CDR2 YFSETQ. The V end was cut by 1 base, the J end by 2 bases, with 8 bases between. CDR3 nucleotide sequence: TGCGCCAGCAGCTTGTGGTCTCACACAGATACGCAGTATTTT. Protein product: CASSLWSHTDTQYF. The variable domain in full, with the rest retrieved from reference TRBV5-1 and TRBJ2-3, is KAGVTQTPRYLIKTRGQQVTLSCSPISGHRSVSWYQQTPGQGLQFLFEYFSETQRNKGNFPGRFSGRQFSNSRSEMNVSTLELGDSALYLCASSLWSHTDTQYFGPGTRLTVL.